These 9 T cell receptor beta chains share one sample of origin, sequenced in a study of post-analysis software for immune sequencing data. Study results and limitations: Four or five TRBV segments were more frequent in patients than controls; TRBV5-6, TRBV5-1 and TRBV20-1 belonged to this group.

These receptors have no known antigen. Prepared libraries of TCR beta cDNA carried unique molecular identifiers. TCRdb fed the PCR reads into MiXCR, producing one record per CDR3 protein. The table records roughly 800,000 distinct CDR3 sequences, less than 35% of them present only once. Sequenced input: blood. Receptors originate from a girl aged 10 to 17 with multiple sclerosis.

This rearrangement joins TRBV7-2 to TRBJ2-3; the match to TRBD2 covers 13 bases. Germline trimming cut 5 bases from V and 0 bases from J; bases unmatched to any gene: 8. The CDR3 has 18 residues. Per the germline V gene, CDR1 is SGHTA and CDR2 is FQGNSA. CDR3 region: CASSRRTSGGLSTDTQYF. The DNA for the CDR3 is TGTGCCAGCAGCCGACGGACTAGCGGGGGCCTTAGCACAGATACGCAGTATTTT.

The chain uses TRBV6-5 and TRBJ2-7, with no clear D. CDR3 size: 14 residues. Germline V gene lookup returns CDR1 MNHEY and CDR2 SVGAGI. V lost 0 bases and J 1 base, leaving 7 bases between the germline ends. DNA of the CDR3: TGTGCCAGCAGTTACTCGGGCTTTTCCTACGAGCAGTACTTC. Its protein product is CASSYSGFSYEQYF.

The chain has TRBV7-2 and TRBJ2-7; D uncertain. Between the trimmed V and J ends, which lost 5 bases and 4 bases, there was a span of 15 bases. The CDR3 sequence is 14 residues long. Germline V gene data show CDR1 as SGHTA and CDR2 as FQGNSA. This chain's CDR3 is CASSQERHPYEQYF. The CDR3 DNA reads TGTGCCAGCAGCCAAGAGAGGCACCCTTACGAGCAGTACTTC.

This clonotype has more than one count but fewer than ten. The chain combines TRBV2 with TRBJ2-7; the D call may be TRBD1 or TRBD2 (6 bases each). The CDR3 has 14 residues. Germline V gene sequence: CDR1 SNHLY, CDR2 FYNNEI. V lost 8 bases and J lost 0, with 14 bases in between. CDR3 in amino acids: CASGTGAFSYEQYF. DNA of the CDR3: TGTGCCAGCGGGACGGGGGCCTTCTCCTACGAGCAGTACTTC.

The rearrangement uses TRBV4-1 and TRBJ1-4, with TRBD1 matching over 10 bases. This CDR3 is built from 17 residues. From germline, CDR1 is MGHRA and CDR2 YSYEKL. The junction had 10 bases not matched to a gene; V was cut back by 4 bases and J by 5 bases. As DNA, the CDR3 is TGCGCCAGCAGCCGAGGGGGACAGGGGCGCTACAATGAAAAACTGTTTTTT. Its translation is CASSRGGQGRYNEKLFF.

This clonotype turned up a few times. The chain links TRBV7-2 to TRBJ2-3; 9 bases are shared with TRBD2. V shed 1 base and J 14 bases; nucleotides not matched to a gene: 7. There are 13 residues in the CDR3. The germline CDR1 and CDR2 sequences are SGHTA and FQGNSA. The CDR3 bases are TGTGCCAGCAGCTTAGGGCGGGAGGGCCCTCCGTATTTT. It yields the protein CASSLGREGPPYF.

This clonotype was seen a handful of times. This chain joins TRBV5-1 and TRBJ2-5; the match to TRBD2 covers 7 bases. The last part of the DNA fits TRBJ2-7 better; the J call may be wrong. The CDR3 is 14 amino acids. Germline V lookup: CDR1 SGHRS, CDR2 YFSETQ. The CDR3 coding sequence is TGCGCCAGCAACCGGGGCGGGAGAGGTGACGAGCAGTACTTC. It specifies CASNRGGRGDEQYF.

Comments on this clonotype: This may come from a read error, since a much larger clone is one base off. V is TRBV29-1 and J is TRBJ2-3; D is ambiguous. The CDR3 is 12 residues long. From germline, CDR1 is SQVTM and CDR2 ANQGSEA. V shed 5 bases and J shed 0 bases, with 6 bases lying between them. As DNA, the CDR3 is TGCAGCGTTAGACGAAGCACAGATACGCAGTATTTT. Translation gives CSVRRSTDTQYF.

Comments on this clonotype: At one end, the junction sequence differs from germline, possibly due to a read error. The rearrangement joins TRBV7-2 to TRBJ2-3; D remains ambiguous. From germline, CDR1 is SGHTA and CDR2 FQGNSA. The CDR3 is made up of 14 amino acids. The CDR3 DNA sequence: TGTGCCGGCAGCTTGGACGTTAGCACAGATACGCAGTATTTT. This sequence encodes CAGSLDVSTDTQYF.